The present T cell receptor beta chain was sequenced within a study of lymphopenia after photon versus proton radiotherapy. V gave up 5 bases and J gave up 6 bases; unmatched junction bases: 8. The CDR3 runs 15 residues. Germline V lookup: CDR1 MDHEN, CDR2 SYDVKM. Whole-study results and caveats: Only patients who died were analyzed for survival; proton advantage is unproven. Proton therapy kept repertoires fairly stable, unlike photons, which gained effector/memory cells. After lymphocyte nadir, photon-treated repertoires showed oligoclonal expansion, especially CD8+ Temra. A bigger post-nadir fall in TCR diversity correlated inversely with survival time in deceased patients.

Generated by immunoSEQ multiplex PCR, the TCRdb table keeps only in-frame clones and is missing some. The sample contains over 35,000 clones, approximately 82% of which appear only once. Note on this clone: No antigen is known for it.

The rearrangement links TRBV28 to TRBJ2-3, with 10 bases aligning to TRBD2. The receptor was isolated from a woman between 65 and 79 years old with pancreatic cancer. The source material was peripheral blood, sampled from a patient treated with proton-based radiotherapy. The CDR3 DNA is TGTGCCAGCAGTGTGACTAGCGGGCAGAGGGATACGCAGTATTTT. The encoded protein is CASSVTSGQRDTQYF.